This TCR beta chain emerged from a study of blood T cell repertoires in COVID-19. Study as a whole: T cells, B-cell-depleted T cells, or PBMCs supplied cDNA or gDNA.

Profiled with immunoSEQ multiplex PCR; TCRdb holds only in-frame clones, not every one. The table records about 410,000 clones, roughly 90% of them present only once. The sequenced sample was peripheral blood. This TCR derives from a young woman with active or convalescent COVID-19.

For the CDR3, the DNA is TGTGCCAGCAGTTACGTGGACAGGGCGGCCGGGGAGCTGTTTTTT. The encoded protein is CASSYVDRAAGELFF. V is TRBV6-6 and J is TRBJ2-2, with TRBD1 identical over 8 bases. Germline-derived CDR1 and CDR2 are MNHNY and SVGAGI (reference sequence). The V and J ends lost 2 bases and 6 bases, in that order; junction bases with no gene match: 5. This CDR3 is 15 amino acids long.